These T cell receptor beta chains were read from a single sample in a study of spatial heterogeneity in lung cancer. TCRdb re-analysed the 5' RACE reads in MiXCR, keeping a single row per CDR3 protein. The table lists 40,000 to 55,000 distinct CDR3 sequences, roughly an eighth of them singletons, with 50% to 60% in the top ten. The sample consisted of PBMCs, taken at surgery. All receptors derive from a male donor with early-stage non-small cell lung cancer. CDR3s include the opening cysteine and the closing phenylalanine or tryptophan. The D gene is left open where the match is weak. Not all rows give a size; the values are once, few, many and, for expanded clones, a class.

CDR3 DNA: TGCGCCAGCAGCTTGGGCCAGCGAGAGGATTCACCCCTCCACTTT
CDR3 protein: CASSLGQREDSPLHF
D gene: NA
clone size: many
V gene: TRBV5-1
J gene: TRBJ1-6

CDR3 DNA: TGTGCCATCGGGGTTACCGGGGAGCTGTTTTTT
CDR3 protein: CAIGVTGELFF
D gene: NA
clone size: NA
V gene: TRBV10-3
J gene: TRBJ2-2

CDR3 DNA: TGCAGCGTTGGTGAGGGGGTCACCTACGAGCGGTACTTC
CDR3 protein: CSVGEGVTYERYF
D gene: NA
clone size: few
V gene: TRBV29-1
J gene: TRBJ2-7

CDR3 DNA: TGTGCCAGCTCACCAGGCAGGGGCCTCACCGGGGAGCTGTTTTTT
CDR3 protein: CASSPGRGLTGELFF
D gene: NA
clone size: NA
V gene: TRBV18
J gene: TRBJ2-2

CDR3 DNA: TGCGCCAGCAGCTTTTCCACGGGCGACACCGGGGAGCTGTTTTTT
CDR3 protein: CASSFSTGDTGELFF
D gene: NA
clone size: NA
V gene: TRBV5-1
J gene: TRBJ2-2

CDR3 DNA: TGCAGTGCTCCGGACAGGAGGGAAAAACTGTTTTTT
CDR3 protein: CSAPDRREKLFF
D gene: TRBD1
clone size: NA
V gene: TRBV20-1
J gene: TRBJ1-4

CDR3 DNA: TGTGCCAGCAGTGACGGGACAGGGGGAGCGTATGGCTACACCTTC
CDR3 protein: CASSDGTGGAYGYTF
D gene: TRBD1
clone size: many
V gene: TRBV12-3/TRBV12-4
J gene: TRBJ1-2

CDR3 DNA: TGTGCCAGTAGTCCTCGAGGAGCCCCGAACACCGGGGAGCTGTTTTTT
CDR3 protein: CASSPRGAPNTGELFF
D gene: NA
clone size: few
V gene: TRBV19
J gene: TRBJ2-2

CDR3 DNA: TGTGCCAGCAGTTTAAGAGGTCAGCCCCAGCATTTT
CDR3 protein: CASSLRGQPQHF
D gene: NA
clone size: many
V gene: TRBV28
J gene: TRBJ1-5

CDR3 DNA: TGTGCCAGCAGCCAAGACCCAGGAGGGATCCAAGAGACCCAGTACTTC
CDR3 protein: CASSQDPGGIQETQYF
D gene: NA
clone size: many
V gene: TRBV3-1
J gene: TRBJ2-5

CDR3 DNA: TGCAGCTCGACAGGGGGCAGTCTCAGCGGGGAGCTGTTTTTT
CDR3 protein: CSSTGGSLSGELFF
D gene: TRBD1
clone size: NA
V gene: TRBV29-1
J gene: TRBJ2-2

CDR3 DNA: TGTGCCAGCAGTTCCCCCTCCAGGCCGGATCAGACCCAGTACTTC
CDR3 protein: CASSSPSRPDQTQYF
D gene: NA
clone size: NA
V gene: TRBV12-3/TRBV12-4
J gene: TRBJ2-5

CDR3 DNA: TGTGCCAGCAGTACCCTGACTAGCGGGAGTGTTGGGGATGAGCAGTTCTTC
CDR3 protein: CASSTLTSGSVGDEQFF
D gene: TRBD2
clone size: few
V gene: TRBV6-2/TRBV6-3
J gene: TRBJ2-1

CDR3 DNA: TGCGCCAGCAGCTTGGAAGCGGGGGGCAACACCGGGGAGCTGTTTTTT
CDR3 protein: CASSLEAGGNTGELFF
D gene: TRBD2
clone size: few
V gene: TRBV5-1
J gene: TRBJ2-2

CDR3 DNA: TGCAGTGCCCACCTCAGTCGGGGGGAGACCCAGTACTTC
CDR3 protein: CSAHLSRGETQYF
D gene: NA
clone size: few
V gene: TRBV20-1
J gene: TRBJ2-5

CDR3 DNA: TGTGCCATCAGTGAGTCCAGCGGGGACACCGGGGAGCTGTTTTTT
CDR3 protein: CAISESSGDTGELFF
D gene: TRBD2
clone size: many
V gene: TRBV10-3
J gene: TRBJ2-2

CDR3 DNA: TGCGCCAGCAGAGCGGGCTCGGGCACCGGGGAGCTGTTTTTT
CDR3 protein: CASRAGSGTGELFF
D gene: NA
clone size: NA
V gene: TRBV5-1
J gene: TRBJ2-2

CDR3 DNA: TGTGCCAGCAGTACTTTGCGACAGGGGGTTAATGAAAAACTGTTTTTT
CDR3 protein: CASSTLRQGVNEKLFF
D gene: TRBD1
clone size: many
V gene: TRBV27
J gene: TRBJ1-4

CDR3 DNA: TGTGCCAGCAGCTGGGGGGATCAGCCCCAGCATTTT
CDR3 protein: CASSWGDQPQHF
D gene: NA
clone size: many
V gene: TRBV5-6
J gene: TRBJ1-5

CDR3 DNA: TGCGCCAGCAGCTTCAGGAGTGGGGCAGAAGAAGCTTTCTTT
CDR3 protein: CASSFRSGAEEAFF
D gene: NA
clone size: NA
V gene: TRBV5-1
J gene: TRBJ1-1

CDR3 DNA: TGTGCCTCCCGGGACGGAAGAGCAACTAATGAAAAACTGTTTTTT
CDR3 protein: CASRDGRATNEKLFF
D gene: NA
clone size: NA
V gene: TRBV7-9
J gene: TRBJ1-4

CDR3 DNA: TGCGCCAGCAGCTTGGAGGCAGGAACCTACAATGAGCAGTTCTTC
CDR3 protein: CASSLEAGTYNEQFF
D gene: NA
clone size: NA
V gene: TRBV5-1
J gene: TRBJ2-1

CDR3 DNA: TGCAGTGCTGGTGACAGCAGGCTTTTCAATCAGCCCCAGCATTTT
CDR3 protein: CSAGDSRLFNQPQHF
D gene: NA
clone size: NA
V gene: TRBV20-1
J gene: TRBJ1-5

CDR3 DNA: TGTGCCAGCAGCTTCGCTCCCGAGGGGAGTTACGAGCAGTACTTC
CDR3 protein: CASSFAPEGSYEQYF
D gene: NA
clone size: NA
V gene: TRBV9
J gene: TRBJ2-7

CDR3 DNA: TGCGCCAGCAGCTTGGCCACCGGGACCTACGAGCAGTACTTC
CDR3 protein: CASSLATGTYEQYF
D gene: NA
clone size: few
V gene: TRBV5-1
J gene: TRBJ2-7

CDR3 DNA: TGTGCCAGCAGCCCCTCTTACCCTAGGTCACCCCTCCACTTT
CDR3 protein: CASSPSYPRSPLHF
D gene: NA
clone size: many
V gene: TRBV6-5
J gene: TRBJ1-6

CDR3 DNA: TGTGCCAGCTCACCGGGACTAGCATTTGAGCAGTTCTTC
CDR3 protein: CASSPGLAFEQFF
D gene: TRBD2
clone size: NA
V gene: TRBV18
J gene: TRBJ2-1

CDR3 DNA: TGTGCCAGCAGCCTTCTTACAGGGTCCAATAATTCACCCCTCCACTTT
CDR3 protein: CASSLLTGSNNSPLHF
D gene: NA
clone size: NA
V gene: TRBV11-2
J gene: TRBJ1-6

CDR3 DNA: TGTGCCAGCAGCTTAAGGCACAGGGGCGGGACTAATGAAAAACTGTTTTTT
CDR3 protein: CASSLRHRGGTNEKLFF
D gene: TRBD1
clone size: many
V gene: TRBV7-2
J gene: TRBJ1-4

CDR3 DNA: TGCAGTGCTACCGGCTCTCAAGGCAAAAACATTCAGTACTTC
CDR3 protein: CSATGSQGKNIQYF
D gene: NA
clone size: many
V gene: TRBV20-1
J gene: TRBJ2-4

CDR3 DNA: TGCGCCAGCAGCTTGCTGACAGGGAACTATGGCTACACCTTC
CDR3 protein: CASSLLTGNYGYTF
D gene: TRBD1
clone size: many
V gene: TRBV5-1
J gene: TRBJ1-2

CDR3 DNA: TGTGCCAGCGGGGTAGGACAGCCCACAGATACGCAGTATTTT
CDR3 protein: CASGVGQPTDTQYF
D gene: NA
clone size: NA
V gene: TRBV4-2
J gene: TRBJ2-3

CDR3 DNA: TGTGCCAGCAGCGCCCATAACTATGGCTACACCTTC
CDR3 protein: CASSAHNYGYTF
D gene: NA
clone size: NA
V gene: TRBV9
J gene: TRBJ1-2

CDR3 DNA: TGTGCCAGCAGTTACTGGGACAGGAGGGATGGCTACACCTTC
CDR3 protein: CASSYWDRRDGYTF
D gene: TRBD1
clone size: few
V gene: TRBV6-5
J gene: TRBJ1-2

CDR3 DNA: TGCAGCGTCCGCGGGGGAGCTGGGGCCAACGTCCTGACTTTC
CDR3 protein: CSVRGGAGANVLTF
D gene: TRBD2
clone size: NA
V gene: TRBV29-1
J gene: TRBJ2-6

CDR3 DNA: TGTGCCAGCAGTGAAGCTTCTGCAGGGCTATGGCCCCAGCATTTT
CDR3 protein: CASSEASAGLWPQHF
D gene: NA
clone size: many
V gene: TRBV6-1
J gene: TRBJ1-5

CDR3 DNA: TGCGCCAGCCAGAAAAGCGTAGGCGGATCAAGCACAGATACGCAGTATTTT
CDR3 protein: CASQKSVGGSSTDTQYF
D gene: NA
clone size: NA
V gene: TRBV5-1
J gene: TRBJ2-3

CDR3 DNA: TGTGCCAGCAGCGATACAGGGAACAATTCACCCCTCCACTTT
CDR3 protein: CASSDTGNNSPLHF
D gene: NA
clone size: many
V gene: TRBV5-4
J gene: TRBJ1-6

CDR3 DNA: TGTGCCATCAGTGGACAGGGAAATAATGAGCAGTTCTTC
CDR3 protein: CAISGQGNNEQFF
D gene: TRBD1
clone size: many
V gene: TRBV10-3
J gene: TRBJ2-1

CDR3 DNA: TGCAGCGTTGAAAGGGCAGGTTCCGGCACAGATACGCAGTATTTT
CDR3 protein: CSVERAGSGTDTQYF
D gene: NA
clone size: NA
V gene: TRBV29-1
J gene: TRBJ2-3

CDR3 DNA: TGTGCCAGCAGGCCGACAGTTTCAAATTCACCCCTCCACTTT
CDR3 protein: CASRPTVSNSPLHF
D gene: NA
clone size: many
V gene: TRBV7-9
J gene: TRBJ1-6

CDR3 DNA: TGTGCCAGCAGCTTGGAGGCAGGGGAACGCTATGGCTACACCTTC
CDR3 protein: CASSLEAGERYGYTF
D gene: NA
clone size: NA
V gene: TRBV5-4
J gene: TRBJ1-2

CDR3 DNA: TGCAGCGCTGAGATACAGGGATTTGGAAACACCATATATTTT
CDR3 protein: CSAEIQGFGNTIYF
D gene: NA
clone size: NA
V gene: TRBV29-1
J gene: TRBJ1-3

CDR3 DNA: TGTGCCAGCAGTGGGCAGCAAAACTATGGCTACACCTTC
CDR3 protein: CASSGQQNYGYTF
D gene: NA
clone size: few
V gene: TRBV2
J gene: TRBJ1-2

CDR3 DNA: TGTGCCAGCGGGGAGATGCGACGGCTCTACGAGCAGTACTTC
CDR3 protein: CASGEMRRLYEQYF
D gene: NA
clone size: NA
V gene: TRBV6-5
J gene: TRBJ2-7